The 4 T cell receptor beta chains presented below share a single source sample, sequenced in a study of early T cells in non-severe SARS-CoV-2 infection. TCRdb analysed the 5' RACE reads with MiXCR anew, one entry per CDR3 protein. The data hold approximately 46,000 distinct CDR3 sequences, with 9.3% observed a single time. Sequenced material: whole blood. The receptors were sampled from an adult who was a healthcare worker with PCR-confirmed SARS-CoV-2 infection or an uninfected control (not recorded which).

This clonotype was seen more than once but under ten times. The DNA of the CDR3 is TGTGCCAGCAGCCAGCTGGACTACGAGCGGTACGAGCAGTACTTC. It specifies CASSQLDYERYEQYF. J is TRBJ2-7 and V is TRBV3-1; D possibly corresponds to TRBD2 (6 bases). The length of the CDR3 is 15 residues. The V gene's germline CDR1 is LGHDT and CDR2 YNNKEL (reference sequence). With 3 bases removed from V and 4 bases from J, the gap between germline ends came to 16 bases.

This clonotype was counted ten times or more. The chain has TRBV7-9 and TRBJ1-3; 8 bases align to TRBD1. Germline V gene data show CDR1 as SEHNR and CDR2 as FQNEAQ (reference sequence). There are 17 residues in the CDR3. The V segment lost 3 bases and the J segment 0 bases; nucleotides outside the gene matches: 7. The CDR3 coding sequence is TGTGCCAGCAGCTTGCCTTGGACAGGGCACTCTGGAAACACCATATATTTT. Residues: CASSLPWTGHSGNTIYF.

The chain employs TRBV5-1 and TRBJ1-1; unclear D gene. The CDR3 runs to 15 residues. Per the germline V gene, CDR1 is SGHRS and CDR2 is YFSETQ. V lost 4 bases to trimming and J lost 0 bases, with 13 bases between them. The CDR3 spells CASSPRGGLNTEAFF. In DNA form, the CDR3 reads TGCGCCAGCAGCCCAAGAGGTGGATTGAACACTGAAGCTTTCTTT.

This clonotype was recorded at least ten times. The V call is TRBV10-3, the J call TRBJ2-5, with 8 bases aligning to TRBD1. The CDR3 length is 14 residues. Germline V gene sequence: CDR1 ENHRY, CDR2 SYGVKD. The J segment lost 1 base and the V segment lost 5 bases, leaving 3 bases of the junction unmatched. Here the CDR3 reads CAISPTGGQETQYF. For the CDR3, the DNA is TGTGCCATCAGTCCCACAGGGGGCCAAGAGACCCAGTACTTC.